This TCR beta chain was documented in a study of cytomegalovirus exposure and HLA in healthy donors. CDR3 size: 14 residues. Trimming removed 4 bases from V and 3 bases from J, with 11 bases in between. CDR1 and CDR2 from the germline V gene are SGHRS and YFSETQ. This clone showed up just a few times. The antigen is undetermined. General observations from the study: Some highly shared sequence variants likely arose as a pipeline artifact.

The study ran its PCR with 60 Vbeta and 13 Jbeta primers. The assay was immunoSEQ multiplex PCR, and TCRdb's table has in-frame clones only and misses some. Of fewer than 200,000 clones in the sample, more than 80% are singletons; the top ten hold over 4.5%. The V call is TRBV5-1, the J call TRBJ2-4; a weak D match, TRBD2 (7 bases). Sequencing input: PBMCs. The clonotype comes from a woman between 18 and 29 years old in good health and CMV-seropositive. The CDR3 DNA sequence: TGCGCCAGCAGCGCGGGGGCAGTCAAAAACATTCAGTACTTC. Protein: CASSAGAVKNIQYF.